The 22 T cell receptor beta chains listed next were all sequenced from one sample in a study of early T cells in non-severe SARS-CoV-2 infection. TCRdb recomputed calls from the 5' RACE reads with MiXCR, one row per CDR3 protein. The table has fewer than 100,000 distinct CDR3 sequences, approximately 13% seen once. The sample comprised whole blood. These TCRs come from an adult who was a healthcare worker with PCR-confirmed SARS-CoV-2 infection or an uninfected control (not recorded which).

This clonotype occurred a few times. This chain joins TRBV7-2 and TRBJ2-7; TRBD2 might be the D (6 bases). The germline CDR1 and CDR2 sequences are SGHTA and FQGNSA. The CDR3 sequence is 14 residues long. Trimming removed 5 bases at V and 2 bases at J, with 13 bases between. The CDR3 spells CASSARGSTYEQYF. The CDR3, as DNA: TGTGCCAGCAGCGCCCGGGGGAGCACCTACGAGCAGTACTTC.

At least ten counts were recorded for this clonotype. The CDR3 loop reads CASSRGQPGETQYF. The CDR3 region has the DNA TGTGCCAGCAGCCGGGGACAGCCGGGGGAGACCCAGTACTTC. The V gene is TRBV3-1, the J gene TRBJ2-5; 7 bases are a match to TRBD1. Per germline, CDR1 LGHDT and CDR2 YNNKEL (reference sequence). The CDR3 contains 14 residues. Losses at the gene ends were 4 bases for V and 5 bases for J; bases not matched to a gene: 7.

This clonotype is medium-sized by share. The chain joins TRBV7-8 to TRBJ2-7; TRBD2 matches 11 bases. The V gene's germline CDR1 is SGHVS and CDR2 FQNEAQ. Trimming took 5 bases from V and 1 from J; bases not matched to a gene: 4. The CDR3 consists of 15 residues. DNA of the CDR3: TGTGCCAGCAGCCGACTAGCGGGGTCATCCTACGAGCAGTACTTC. It specifies CASSRLAGSSYEQYF.

This clonotype showed up just a few times. V is TRBV18 and J is TRBJ1-5; D unresolved. The CDR3 spans 13 residues. CDR1 is KGHSH, CDR2 LQKENI, per germline. Trimming shortened V by 2 bases and J by 5 bases, and 7 bases separated the two germline ends. The CDR3 loop is CASSPGLDQPQHF. CDR3 DNA sequence: TGTGCCAGCTCACCAGGGTTGGATCAGCCCCAGCATTTT.

The sample holds many counts of this clonotype. V usage is TRBV6-2 or TRBV6-3 and J usage is TRBJ2-1; D possibly corresponds to TRBD2 (7 bases). The V gene's germline CDR1 is MNHEY and CDR2 SVGEGT. Trimming took off 5 bases at V and 6 bases at J, with 14 bases between the two ends. The CDR3 covers 14 residues. This CDR3 reads CASSAWGGPNEQFF. CDR3 nucleotides: TGTGCCAGCAGTGCCTGGGGGGGCCCCAATGAGCAGTTCTTC.

This clonotype has just a few counts. The chain uses TRBV12-3 or TRBV12-4 and TRBJ1-4; D possibly corresponds to TRBD1 (6 bases). Trimming shortened V by 6 bases and J by 11 bases, and 22 bases separated the two germline ends. The CDR3 is made up of 15 amino acids. In DNA, the CDR3 is TGTGCCAGCAGCCCATGGGGGGCGGATGCAATGAAACTGTTTTTT. This codes for CASSPWGADAMKLFF.

Turning to this clonotype: Just one base apart from a much larger clone, this may be a read error. The chain has TRBV7-9 and TRBJ2-2, with D perhaps TRBD1 (6 bases). CDR3 length: 16 amino acids. In germline, CDR1 is SEHNR, CDR2 FQNEAQ (reference sequence). The CDR3 DNA is TGTGCCGGCAGCCCCAGGACAGACATTAACACCGGGGAGCTGTTTTTT. Translated: CAGSPRTDINTGELFF.

This clonotype was recorded a few times. This rearrangement joins TRBV20-1 to TRBJ2-3; 12 bases are shared with TRBD2. The junction had 5 bases not matched to a gene; V was cut back by 3 bases and J by 4 bases. The CDR3 is 15 residues long. Germline lookup yields CDR1 DFQATT and CDR2 SNEGSKA (reference sequence). CDR3 sequence: CSASFASGGADTQYF. The CDR3 DNA is TGCAGTGCTAGCTTCGCTAGCGGGGGGGCAGATACGCAGTATTTT.

This clonotype was found a few times. The chain joins TRBV6-6 to TRBJ1-1; TRBD1 might be the D (5 bases). In germline, CDR1 is MNHNY, CDR2 SVGAGI (reference sequence). This CDR3 is built from 13 residues. Deletions cut 5 bases from V and 0 bases from J, with 7 bases between. As DNA, the CDR3 is TGTGCCAGCAGTACGGGGGTGAACACTGAAGCTTTCTTT. It specifies CASSTGVNTEAFF.

The chain links TRBV6-6 to TRBJ2-3, with a weak D call TRBD2 (7 bases). V was shortened by 8 bases and J by 5 bases, with 11 bases between the two germline ends. Germline CDR1 reads MNHNY; CDR2 reads SVGAGI (reference sequence). The CDR3 has 12 residues. CDR3 nucleotide sequence: TGTGCCAGCCGGGGGGCAATAGATACGCAGTATTTT. It specifies CASRGAIDTQYF.

In its sample, this clonotype was seen once. CDR3: CASSLLPGQGYGYTF. The CDR3 nucleotides are TGTGCCAGCAGTTTGTTACCGGGACAGGGATATGGCTACACCTTC. The chain employs TRBV28 and TRBJ1-2; 9 bases map to TRBD1. From germline, CDR1 is MDHEN and CDR2 SYDVKM. Losses at the gene ends were 3 bases for V and 5 bases for J; bases not matched to a gene: 7. The length of the CDR3 is 15 residues.

This clonotype was found a few times. The rearrangement joins TRBV11-2 to TRBJ2-5, with no clear D. CDR3 size: 14 residues. CDR1 SGHAT and CDR2 FQNNGV come from the germline V gene. Trimming cost V 3 bases and J 8 bases, with 16 bases left between them. This CDR3 reads CASSLGSPKNTQYF. CDR3 nucleotide sequence: TGTGCCAGCAGCTTGGGCAGTCCCAAGAATACCCAGTACTTC.

This clonotype was picked up many times. V gene TRBV3-1 combines with J gene TRBJ2-3, with a tentative D call TRBD2 (7 bases). This CDR3 comprises 16 residues. Trimming cost V 4 bases and J 3 bases, with 17 bases left between them. Germline CDR1 and CDR2: LGHDT and YNNKEL (reference sequence). CDR3 DNA: TGTGCCAGCAGCCTCTACCGGGGGGCCAAGACAGATACGCAGTATTTT. This encodes CASSLYRGAKTDTQYF.

Ten or more counts support this clonotype. This chain uses TRBV28 with TRBJ2-3; TRBD2 matches 9 bases. This CDR3 has 16 amino acids. Trimming at V came to 2 bases and at J to 1 base, leaving 4 bases not matched to a gene. Germline CDR1 and CDR2: MDHEN and SYDVKM. The chain's CDR3 is CASSLPRGGRTDTQYF. CDR3 nucleotides: TGTGCCAGCAGTTTACCGCGGGGGGGCCGCACAGATACGCAGTATTTT.

This clonotype was picked up many times. The chain is built from TRBV6-5 and TRBJ2-2; the D gene is possibly TRBD2 (5 bases). Germline CDR1 reads MNHEY; CDR2 reads SVGAGI. V was cut by 4 bases and J by 10 bases, with 13 bases left in between. This CDR3 spans 13 amino acids. CDR3 DNA: TGTGCCAGCAGTTCCTACGGACTGCCGGAGCTGTTTTTT. It encodes CASSSYGLPELFF.

At least ten counts were recorded for this clonotype. V and J are TRBV28 and TRBJ2-3; D is unclear. With 6 bases removed from V and 4 bases from J, the gap between germline ends came to 8 bases. The CDR3 loop spans 12 amino acids. Germline V gene sequence: CDR1 MDHEN, CDR2 SYDVKM. The chain's CDR3 is CASSLSADTQYF. CDR3 bases: TGTGCCAGCAGCTTAAGTGCAGATACGCAGTATTTT. The full variable domain, completed using reference TRBV28 and TRBJ2-3, is DVKVTQSSRYLVKRTGEKVFLECVQDMDHENMFWYRQDPGLGLRLIYFSYDVKMKEKGDIPEGYSVSREKKERFSLILESASTNQTSMYLCASSLSADTQYFGPGTRLTVL.

This clonotype was counted ten times or more. The chain has TRBV25-1 and TRBJ1-2; D is possibly TRBD1 (5 bases). The CDR3 covers 15 residues. Germline-derived CDR1 and CDR2 are MGHDK and SYGVNS. Trimming pared 1 base from V and 4 bases from J, leaving 13 bases between. The CDR3, as DNA: TGTGCCAGCAGTGAATCGCTAACAGGCCCCTATGGCTACACCTTC. The encoded protein is CASSESLTGPYGYTF.

This clonotype was observed many times. The rearrangement links TRBV13 to TRBJ2-6, with D uncertain. Trimming removed 2 bases from V and 0 bases from J, with 5 bases in between. CDR1 PRHDT and CDR2 FYEKMQ come from the germline V gene (reference sequence). CDR3 length equals 15 residues. CDR3: CASSLLHSGANVLTF. The CDR3 region has the DNA TGTGCCAGCAGCTTACTCCACTCTGGGGCCAACGTCCTGACTTTC.

In its sample, this clonotype was seen many times. The chain links TRBV20-1 to TRBJ2-3; perhaps D is TRBD1 or TRBD2 (6 bases each). The CDR3 loop spans 14 amino acids. Germline CDR1 and CDR2: DFQATT and SNEGSKA (reference sequence). Trimming took off 6 bases at V and 4 bases at J, with 17 bases between the two ends. CDR3 residues: CSAQWGASPDTQYF. In nucleotides, the CDR3 is TGCAGTGCCCAGTGGGGGGCCAGCCCAGATACGCAGTATTTT.

This clonotype was counted many times. For the CDR3, the DNA is TGCAGTGCTAGGAATATCACTAACTATGGCTACACCTTC. Its translation is CSARNITNYGYTF. V usage is TRBV20-1 and J usage is TRBJ1-2, with no clear D. The germline V gene has CDR1 DFQATT and CDR2 SNEGSKA (reference sequence). There are 13 residues in the CDR3. The V and J ends lost 3 bases and 0 bases respectively, with 8 bases between them.

This clonotype was detected a few times. The chain is built from TRBV7-2 and TRBJ2-7, with D hard to call. Germline V gene sequence: CDR1 SGHTA, CDR2 FQGNSA. The CDR3 is 12 residues long. Trimming cost V 2 bases and J 7 bases, with 9 bases left between them. CDR3 protein: CASSLRLGEQYF. The CDR3 DNA reads as TGTGCCAGCAGCTTAAGACTTGGGGAGCAGTACTTC.

V and J are TRBV7-2 and TRBJ2-1; TRBD2 aligns across 12 bases. The CDR3 runs to 17 residues. V was pared by 5 bases and J by 4 bases, with 9 bases of the junction left unmatched. Germline lookup yields CDR1 SGHTA and CDR2 FQGNSA. The CDR3 here is CASSPRHLAGGYNEQFF. The CDR3 coding sequence is TGTGCCAGCAGCCCAAGGCATCTAGCGGGGGGGTACAATGAGCAGTTCTTC.